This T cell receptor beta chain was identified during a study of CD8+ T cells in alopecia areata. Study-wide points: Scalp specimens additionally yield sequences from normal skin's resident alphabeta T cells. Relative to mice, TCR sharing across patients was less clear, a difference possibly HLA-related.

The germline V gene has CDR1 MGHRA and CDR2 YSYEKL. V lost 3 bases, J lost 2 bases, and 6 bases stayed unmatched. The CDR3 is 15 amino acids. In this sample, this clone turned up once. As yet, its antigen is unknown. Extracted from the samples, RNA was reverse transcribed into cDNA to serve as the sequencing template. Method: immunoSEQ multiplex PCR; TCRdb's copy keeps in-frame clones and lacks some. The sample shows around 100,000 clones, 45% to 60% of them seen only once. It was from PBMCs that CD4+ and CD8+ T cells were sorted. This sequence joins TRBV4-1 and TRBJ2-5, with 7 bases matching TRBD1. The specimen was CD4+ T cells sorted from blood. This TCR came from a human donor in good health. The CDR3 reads CASSHTGTEQETQYF. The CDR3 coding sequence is TGCGCCAGCAGCCATACAGGGACAGAGCAAGAGACCCAGTACTTC.